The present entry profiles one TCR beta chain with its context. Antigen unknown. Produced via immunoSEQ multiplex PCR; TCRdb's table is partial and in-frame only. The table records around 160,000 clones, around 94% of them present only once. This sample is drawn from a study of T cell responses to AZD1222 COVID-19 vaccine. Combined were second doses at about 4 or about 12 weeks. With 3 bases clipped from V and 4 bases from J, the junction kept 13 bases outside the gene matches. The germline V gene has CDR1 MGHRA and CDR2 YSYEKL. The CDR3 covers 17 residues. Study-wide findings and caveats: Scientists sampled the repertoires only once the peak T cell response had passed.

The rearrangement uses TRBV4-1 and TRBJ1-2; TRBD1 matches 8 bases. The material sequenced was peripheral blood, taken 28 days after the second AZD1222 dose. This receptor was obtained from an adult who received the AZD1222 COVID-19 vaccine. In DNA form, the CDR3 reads TGCGCCAGCAGCCATCCCCTGGACAGGGTACGTGGCTATGGCTACACCTTC. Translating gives CASSHPLDRVRGYGYTF.